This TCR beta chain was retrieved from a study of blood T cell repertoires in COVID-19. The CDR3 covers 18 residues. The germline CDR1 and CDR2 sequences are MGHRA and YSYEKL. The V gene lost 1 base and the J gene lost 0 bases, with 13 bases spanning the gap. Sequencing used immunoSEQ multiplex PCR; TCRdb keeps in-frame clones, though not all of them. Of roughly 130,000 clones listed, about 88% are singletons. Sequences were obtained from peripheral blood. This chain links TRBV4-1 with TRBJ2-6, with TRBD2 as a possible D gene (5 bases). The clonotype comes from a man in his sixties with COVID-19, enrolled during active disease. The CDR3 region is CASSQGGWQSSGANVLTF. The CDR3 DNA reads TGCGCCAGCAGCCAAGGAGGGTGGCAGTCCTCTGGGGCCAACGTCCTGACTTTC.